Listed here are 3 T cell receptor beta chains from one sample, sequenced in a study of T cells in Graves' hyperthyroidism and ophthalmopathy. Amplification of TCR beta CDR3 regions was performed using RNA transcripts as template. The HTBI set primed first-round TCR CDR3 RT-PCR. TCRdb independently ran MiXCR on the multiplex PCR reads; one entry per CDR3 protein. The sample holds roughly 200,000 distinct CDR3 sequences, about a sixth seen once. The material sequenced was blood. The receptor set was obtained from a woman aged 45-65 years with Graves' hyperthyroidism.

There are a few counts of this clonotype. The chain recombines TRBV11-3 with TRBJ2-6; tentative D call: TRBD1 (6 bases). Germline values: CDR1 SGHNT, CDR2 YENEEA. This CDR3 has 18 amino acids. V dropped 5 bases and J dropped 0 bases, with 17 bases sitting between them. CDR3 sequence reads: CASSTRTDLYSGANVLTF. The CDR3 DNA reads TGTGCCAGCAGCACCCGGACAGACTTATACTCTGGGGCCAACGTCCTGACTTTC.

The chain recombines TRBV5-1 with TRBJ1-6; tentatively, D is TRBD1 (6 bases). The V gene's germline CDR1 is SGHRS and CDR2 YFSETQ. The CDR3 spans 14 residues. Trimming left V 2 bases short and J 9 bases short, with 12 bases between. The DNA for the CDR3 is TGCGCCAGCAGCTTACAGGGAGTCCCTTCACCCCTCCACTTT. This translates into CASSLQGVPSPLHF.

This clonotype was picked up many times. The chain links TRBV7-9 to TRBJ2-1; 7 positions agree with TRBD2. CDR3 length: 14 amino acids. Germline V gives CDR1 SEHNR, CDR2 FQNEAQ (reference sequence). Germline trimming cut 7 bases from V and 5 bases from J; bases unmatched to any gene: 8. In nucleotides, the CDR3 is TGTGCCAGCACCTCCTCCCGGGAGGACAATGAGCAGTTCTTC. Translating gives CASTSSREDNEQFF.